This T cell receptor beta chain appears in the sequencing data of a study of blood T cells in healthy people across ages. Broader study findings: Diversity of TCR beta per million T cells declined in a roughly linear way with age. Reliance upon unsorted PBMCs precluded definitive naive versus antigen-experienced comparison.

CDR3 length equals 19 residues. From germline, CDR1 is MNHNS and CDR2 SASEGT. V was trimmed by 6 bases and J by 2 bases, leaving 26 bases between them. A sample-barcoded 5' primer and a J-beta primer mix were used in a second PCR of roughly 6 to 11 cycles. TCRdb independently ran MiXCR on the 5' RACE reads; one entry per CDR3 protein. The sample records approximately 810,000 distinct CDR3 sequences, 25% to 30% being singletons. No fewer than 7 million PBMCs went into each sample. This clonotype was seen only a few times. No antigen is known for it. The receptor was derived from an elderly woman in good health. The sample taken for sequencing was blood. The chain is built from TRBV6-1 and TRBJ2-1; D is possibly TRBD2 (6 bases). CDR3 sequence reads: CASRTREEKISVTYNEQFF. The DNA for the CDR3 is TGTGCCAGCAGGACGAGGGAGGAAAAAATCAGTGTGACCTACAATGAGCAGTTCTTC.